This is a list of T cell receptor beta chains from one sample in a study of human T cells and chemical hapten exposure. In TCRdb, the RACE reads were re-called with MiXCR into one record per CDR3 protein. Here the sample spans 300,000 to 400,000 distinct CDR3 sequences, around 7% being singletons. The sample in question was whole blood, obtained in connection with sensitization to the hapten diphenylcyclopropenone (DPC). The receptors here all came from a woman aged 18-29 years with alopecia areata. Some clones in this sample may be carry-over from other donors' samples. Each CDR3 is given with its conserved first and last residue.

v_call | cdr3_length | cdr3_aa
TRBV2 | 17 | CASSDNLWTGNTGELFF
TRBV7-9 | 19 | CASSLGRASGGFTYNEQFF
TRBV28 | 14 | CASSQSGGTGELFF
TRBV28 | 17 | CASPPRGGGIGYNEQFF
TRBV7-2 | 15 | CASSLARTAGNTIYF
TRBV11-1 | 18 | CASSPGQGILSGANVLTF
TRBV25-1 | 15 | CASSELAGLTYEQYF
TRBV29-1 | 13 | CSAVDGSDYGYTF
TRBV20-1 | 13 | CSASGTGGYGYTF
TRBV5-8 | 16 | CASTFTLTGLVNEQYF